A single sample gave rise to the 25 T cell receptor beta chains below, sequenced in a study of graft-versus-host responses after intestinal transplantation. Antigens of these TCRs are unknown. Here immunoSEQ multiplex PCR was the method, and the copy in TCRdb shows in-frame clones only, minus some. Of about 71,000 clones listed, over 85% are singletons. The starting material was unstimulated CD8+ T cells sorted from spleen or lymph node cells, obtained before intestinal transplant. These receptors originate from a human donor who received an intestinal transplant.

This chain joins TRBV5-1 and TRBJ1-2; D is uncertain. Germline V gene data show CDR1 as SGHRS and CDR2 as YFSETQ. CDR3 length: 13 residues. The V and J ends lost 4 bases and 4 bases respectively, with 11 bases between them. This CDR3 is CASSLTETYGYTF. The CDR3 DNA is TGCGCCAGCAGCCTGACTGAGACCTATGGCTACACCTTC.

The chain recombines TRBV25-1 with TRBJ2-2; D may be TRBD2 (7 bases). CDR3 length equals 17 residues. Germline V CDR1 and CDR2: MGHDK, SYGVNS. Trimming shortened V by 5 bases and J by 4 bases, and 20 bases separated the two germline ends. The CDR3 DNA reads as TGTGCCAGCAGTACAATCCTGGGGGGAGGGGGCACCGGGGAGCTGTTTTTT. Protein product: CASSTILGGGGTGELFF.

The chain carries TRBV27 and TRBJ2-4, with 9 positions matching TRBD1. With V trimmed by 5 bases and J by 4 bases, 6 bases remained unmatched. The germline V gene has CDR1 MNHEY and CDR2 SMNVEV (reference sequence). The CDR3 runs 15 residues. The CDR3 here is CASSRPGTGKNIQYF. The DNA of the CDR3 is TGTGCCAGCAGTCGCCCCGGGACAGGGAAAAACATTCAGTACTTC.

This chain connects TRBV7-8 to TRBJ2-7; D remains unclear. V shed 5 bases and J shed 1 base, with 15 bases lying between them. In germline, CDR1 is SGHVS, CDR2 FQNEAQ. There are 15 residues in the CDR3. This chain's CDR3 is CASSMPPKGSYEQYF. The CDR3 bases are TGTGCCAGCAGCATGCCCCCCAAGGGATCCTACGAGCAGTACTTC.

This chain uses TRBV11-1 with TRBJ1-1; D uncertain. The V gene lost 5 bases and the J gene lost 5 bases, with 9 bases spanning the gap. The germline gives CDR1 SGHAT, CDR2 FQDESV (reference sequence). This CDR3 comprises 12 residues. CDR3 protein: CASSRVATEAFF. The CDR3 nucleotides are TGTGCCAGCAGCCGGGTTGCGACTGAAGCTTTCTTT.

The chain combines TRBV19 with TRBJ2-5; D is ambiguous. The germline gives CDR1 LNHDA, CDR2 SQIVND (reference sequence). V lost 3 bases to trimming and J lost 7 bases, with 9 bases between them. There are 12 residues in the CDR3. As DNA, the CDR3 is TGTGCCAGTAGTATTAGGTGGGGGACCCAGTACTTC. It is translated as CASSIRWGTQYF.

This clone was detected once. This chain's CDR3 is CASYLSYGVDTEAFF. In DNA form, the CDR3 reads TGTGCCAGCTATTTATCCTACGGGGTAGACACTGAAGCTTTCTTT. The V call is TRBV6-5, the J call TRBJ1-1; no firm D call. The CDR3 extends over 15 amino acids. Deletions cut 8 bases from V and 3 bases from J, with 19 bases between. Per germline, CDR1 MNHEY and CDR2 SVGAGI.

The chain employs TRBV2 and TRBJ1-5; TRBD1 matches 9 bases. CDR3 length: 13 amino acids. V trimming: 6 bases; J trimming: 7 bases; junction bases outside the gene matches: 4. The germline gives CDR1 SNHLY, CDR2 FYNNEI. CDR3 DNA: TGTGCCAGCAGGGACAGGGGTCAACAGCCCCAGCATTTT. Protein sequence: CASRDRGQQPQHF.

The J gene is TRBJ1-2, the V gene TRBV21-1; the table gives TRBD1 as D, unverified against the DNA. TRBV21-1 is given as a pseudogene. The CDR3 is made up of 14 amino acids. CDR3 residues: CASSKDRVLGGYTF. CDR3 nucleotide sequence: TGTGCCAGCAGCAAAGACAGGGTCTTAGGGGGCTACACCTTC.

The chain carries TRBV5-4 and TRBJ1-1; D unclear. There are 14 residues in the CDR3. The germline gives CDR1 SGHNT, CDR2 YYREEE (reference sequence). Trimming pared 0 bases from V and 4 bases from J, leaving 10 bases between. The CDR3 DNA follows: TGTGCCAGCAGCTTGGTGGGCCCGGGCACTGAAGCTTTCTTT. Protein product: CASSLVGPGTEAFF.

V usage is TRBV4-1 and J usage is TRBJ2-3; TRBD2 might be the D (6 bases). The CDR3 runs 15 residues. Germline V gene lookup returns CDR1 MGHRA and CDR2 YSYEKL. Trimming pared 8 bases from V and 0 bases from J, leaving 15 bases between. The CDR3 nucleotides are TGCGCCAGCTCTTATAGCGGAGGGAGCACAGATACGCAGTATTTT. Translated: CASSYSGGSTDTQYF.

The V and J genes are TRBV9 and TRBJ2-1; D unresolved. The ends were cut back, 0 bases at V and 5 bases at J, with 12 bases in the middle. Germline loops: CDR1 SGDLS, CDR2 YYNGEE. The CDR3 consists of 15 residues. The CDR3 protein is CASSVATGWDNEQFF. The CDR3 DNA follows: TGTGCCAGCAGCGTAGCTACCGGATGGGACAATGAGCAGTTCTTC.

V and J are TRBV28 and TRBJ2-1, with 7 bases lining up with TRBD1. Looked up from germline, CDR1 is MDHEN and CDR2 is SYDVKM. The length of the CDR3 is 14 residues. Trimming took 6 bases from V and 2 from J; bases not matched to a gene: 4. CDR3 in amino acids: CASSRQGAYNEQFF. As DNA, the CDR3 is TGTGCCAGCAGCAGACAGGGAGCCTACAATGAGCAGTTCTTC.

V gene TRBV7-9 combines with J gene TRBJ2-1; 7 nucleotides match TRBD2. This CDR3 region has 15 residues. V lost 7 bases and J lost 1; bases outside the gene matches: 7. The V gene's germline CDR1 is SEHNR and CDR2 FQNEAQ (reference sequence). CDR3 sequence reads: CASIPSGFSYNEQFF. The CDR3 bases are TGTGCCAGCATCCCTAGCGGTTTTTCCTACAATGAGCAGTTCTTC.

This chain's CDR3 is CASSPGRTDTEAFF. The CDR3 DNA is TGTGCCAGCAGCCCGGGGCGGACGGACACTGAAGCTTTCTTT. The chain has TRBV28 and TRBJ1-1; D is perhaps TRBD1 (5 bases). The CDR3 is 14 amino acids. V shed 6 bases and J shed 3 bases, with 14 bases lying between them. CDR1 and CDR2 from the germline V gene are MDHEN and SYDVKM.

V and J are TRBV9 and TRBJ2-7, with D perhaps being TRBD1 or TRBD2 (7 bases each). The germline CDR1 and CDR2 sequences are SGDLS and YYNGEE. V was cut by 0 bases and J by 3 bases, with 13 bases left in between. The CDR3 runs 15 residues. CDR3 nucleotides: TGTGCCAGCAGCGTAGACGGCAGGGGGGGCTACGAGCAGTACTTC. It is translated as CASSVDGRGGYEQYF.

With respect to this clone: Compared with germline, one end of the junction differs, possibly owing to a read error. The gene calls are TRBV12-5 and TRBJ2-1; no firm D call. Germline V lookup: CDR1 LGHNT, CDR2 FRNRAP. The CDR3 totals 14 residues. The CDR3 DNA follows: TGTGCTAGTGGTTTGCCCTGGCGCAGCAATAAGCAGTTCTTC. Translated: CASGLPWRSNKQFF. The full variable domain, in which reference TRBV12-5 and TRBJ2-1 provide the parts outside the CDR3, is DARVTQTPRHKVTEMGQEVTMRCQPILGHNTVFWYRQTMMQGLELLAYFRNRAPLDDSGMPKDRFSAEMPDATLATLKIQPSEPRDSAVYFCASGLPWRSNKQFFGPGTRLTVL.

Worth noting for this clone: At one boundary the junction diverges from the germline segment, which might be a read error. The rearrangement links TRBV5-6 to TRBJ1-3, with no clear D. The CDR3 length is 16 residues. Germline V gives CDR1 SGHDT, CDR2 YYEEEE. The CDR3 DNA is TGTGCCTGCAGCTTGTCATTGAGCTACTCTGGAAACACCATATATTTT. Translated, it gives CACSLSLSYSGNTIYF.

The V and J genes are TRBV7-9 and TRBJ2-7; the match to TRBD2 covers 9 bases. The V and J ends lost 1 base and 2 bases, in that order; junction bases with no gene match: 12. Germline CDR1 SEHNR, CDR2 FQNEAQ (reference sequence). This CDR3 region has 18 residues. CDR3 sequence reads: CASSLVDSGSSGTYEQYF. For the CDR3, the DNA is TGTGCCAGCAGCTTAGTAGATAGCGGGAGTTCGGGGACCTACGAGCAGTACTTC.

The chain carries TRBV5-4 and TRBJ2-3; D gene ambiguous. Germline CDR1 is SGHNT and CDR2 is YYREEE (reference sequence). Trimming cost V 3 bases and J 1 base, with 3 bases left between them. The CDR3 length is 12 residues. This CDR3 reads CASSWGTDTQYF. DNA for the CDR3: TGTGCCAGCAGCTGGGGCACAGATACGCAGTATTTT.

The CDR3 spells CASSSLGLAGAGEQFF. CDR3 bases: TGCGCCAGCAGCTCATTGGGACTAGCGGGAGCGGGTGAGCAGTTCTTC. V is TRBV5-1 and J is TRBJ2-1; TRBD2 matches at 14 bases. The CDR3 is made up of 16 amino acids. Germline-derived CDR1 and CDR2 are SGHRS and YFSETQ. J was trimmed by 9 bases and V by 3 bases; bases with no gene match: 8.

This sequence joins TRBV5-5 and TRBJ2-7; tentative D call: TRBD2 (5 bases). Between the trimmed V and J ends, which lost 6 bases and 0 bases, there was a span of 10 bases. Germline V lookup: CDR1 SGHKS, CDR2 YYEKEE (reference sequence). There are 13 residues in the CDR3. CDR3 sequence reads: CASTSGVSYEQYF. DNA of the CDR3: TGTGCCAGCACCTCCGGGGTCTCCTACGAGCAGTACTTC.

CDR3 amino acids: CASSESTGVGEQYF. The DNA for the CDR3 is TGCGCCAGCAGTGAGTCGACAGGTGTCGGCGAGCAGTACTTC. The V call is TRBV10-1, the J call TRBJ2-7; possible D gene TRBD1, 6 bases. This CDR3 spans 14 amino acids. Germline V gene data show CDR1 as WNHNN and CDR2 as SYGVQD (reference sequence). V lost 0 bases and J 6 bases, leaving 12 bases between the germline ends.

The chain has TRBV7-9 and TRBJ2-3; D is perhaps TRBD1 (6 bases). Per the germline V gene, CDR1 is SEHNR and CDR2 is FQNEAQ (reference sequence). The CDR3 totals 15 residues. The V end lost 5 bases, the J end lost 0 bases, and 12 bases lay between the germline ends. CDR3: CASSLLTGSTDTQYF. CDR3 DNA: TGTGCCAGCAGCCTGTTGACAGGTAGCACAGATACGCAGTATTTT. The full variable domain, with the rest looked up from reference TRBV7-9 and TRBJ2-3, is DTGVSQNPRHKITKRGQNVTFRCDPISEHNRLYWYRQTLGQGPEFLTYFQNEAQLEKSRLLSDRFSAERPKGSFSTLEIQRTEQGDSAMYLCASSLLTGSTDTQYFGPGTRLTVL.

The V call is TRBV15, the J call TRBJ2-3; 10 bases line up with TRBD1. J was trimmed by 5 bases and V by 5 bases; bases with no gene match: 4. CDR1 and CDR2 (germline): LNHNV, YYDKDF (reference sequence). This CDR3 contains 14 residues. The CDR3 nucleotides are TGTGCCACCAGCGACAGGGGGCGCGAAGATACGCAGTATTTT. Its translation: CATSDRGREDTQYF.